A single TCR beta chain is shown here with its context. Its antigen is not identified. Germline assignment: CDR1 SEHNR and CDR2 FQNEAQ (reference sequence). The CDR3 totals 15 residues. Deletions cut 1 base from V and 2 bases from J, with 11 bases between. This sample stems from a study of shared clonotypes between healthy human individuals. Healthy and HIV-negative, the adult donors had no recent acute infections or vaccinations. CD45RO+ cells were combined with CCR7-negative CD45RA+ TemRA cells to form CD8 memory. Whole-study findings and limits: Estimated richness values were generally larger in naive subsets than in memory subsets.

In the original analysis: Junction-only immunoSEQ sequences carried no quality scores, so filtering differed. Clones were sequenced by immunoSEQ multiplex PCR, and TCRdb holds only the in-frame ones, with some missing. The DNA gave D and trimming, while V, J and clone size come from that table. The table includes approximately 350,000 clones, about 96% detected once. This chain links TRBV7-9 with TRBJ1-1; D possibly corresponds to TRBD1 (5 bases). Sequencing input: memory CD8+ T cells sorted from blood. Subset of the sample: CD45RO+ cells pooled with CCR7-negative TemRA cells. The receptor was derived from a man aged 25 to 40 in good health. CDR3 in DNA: TGTGCCAGCAGCTTAGGTGGCAGGGCAAACACTGAAGCTTTCTTT. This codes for CASSLGGRANTEAFF.